A selection of T cell receptor beta chains follows, all from one sample in a study of CD8 T cells in ankylosing spondylitis. TCRdb processed the 5' RACE reads anew with MiXCR; each CDR3 protein has one entry. The sample has about 250,000 distinct CDR3 sequences, roughly 32% seen once; the top ten hold 4% to 5.5%. Sample: blood, either unsorted or a sorted T cell fraction (not recorded which). The receptors derive from a male donor with ankylosing spondylitis or in good health (not recorded which). Both conserved end residues are part of each CDR3. The D gene is left open where the match is weak. Clone size is not always given. Where it is, it says once, few, many or a class for expanded clones.

d_gene: TRBD2; v_gene: TRBV7-9; j_gene: TRBJ2-1; abundance: few; CDR3aa: CASSPLLAGDNEQFF; CDR3nt: TGTGCCAGCAGCCCCCTACTAGCGGGGGACAATGAGCAGTTCTTC
d_gene: -; v_gene: TRBV28; j_gene: TRBJ2-3; abundance: once; CDR3aa: CASSLVGATSTDTQYF; CDR3nt: TGTGCCAGCAGTTTAGTCGGTGCCACCAGCACAGATACGCAGTATTTT
d_gene: -; v_gene: TRBV15; j_gene: TRBJ2-2; abundance: -; CDR3aa: CATSVRGPTGELFF; CDR3nt: TGTGCCACCTCAGTCAGGGGTCCCACCGGGGAGCTGTTTTTT
d_gene: -; v_gene: TRBV6-1; j_gene: TRBJ2-2; abundance: -; CDR3aa: CASSAPRGHGNTGELFF; CDR3nt: TGTGCCAGCAGTGCCCCCCGCGGACATGGAAACACCGGGGAGCTGTTTTTT
d_gene: -; v_gene: TRBV27; j_gene: TRBJ2-2; abundance: -; CDR3aa: CASSFWPMRTGELFF; CDR3nt: TGTGCCAGCAGTTTTTGGCCTATGAGGACCGGGGAGCTGTTTTTT
d_gene: TRBD1; v_gene: TRBV9; j_gene: TRBJ1-2; abundance: -; CDR3aa: CASSDGGQGGGYTF; CDR3nt: TGTGCCAGCAGCGATGGGGGACAGGGGGGTGGCTACACCTTC
d_gene: TRBD1; v_gene: TRBV10-3; j_gene: TRBJ2-1; abundance: few; CDR3aa: CATRQGYNEQFF; CDR3nt: TGTGCCACCAGACAGGGTTACAATGAGCAGTTCTTC
d_gene: TRBD2; v_gene: TRBV12-3/TRBV12-4; j_gene: TRBJ2-7; abundance: -; CDR3aa: CASSLQREVGYEQYF; CDR3nt: TGTGCCAGCAGTTTACAACGGGAGGTCGGGTACGAGCAGTACTTC
d_gene: TRBD1; v_gene: TRBV12-3/TRBV12-4; j_gene: TRBJ2-5; abundance: -; CDR3aa: CASRRTGYLQETQYF; CDR3nt: TGTGCCAGCAGGAGGACAGGGTACCTTCAAGAGACCCAGTACTTC
d_gene: -; v_gene: TRBV5-1; j_gene: TRBJ2-5; abundance: -; CDR3aa: CASQQGVGETQYF; CDR3nt: TGCGCCAGCCAACAGGGTGTAGGAGAGACCCAGTACTTC
d_gene: -; v_gene: TRBV12-3/TRBV12-4; j_gene: TRBJ2-1; abundance: few; CDR3aa: CASSPGVDEQFF; CDR3nt: TGTGCCAGCAGCCCCGGGGTGGATGAGCAGTTCTTC
d_gene: -; v_gene: TRBV6-4; j_gene: TRBJ2-3; abundance: few; CDR3aa: CASSERPSTDTQYF; CDR3nt: TGTGCCAGCAGTGAACGGCCCTCCACAGATACGCAGTATTTT
d_gene: -; v_gene: TRBV21-1; j_gene: TRBJ2-5; abundance: few; CDR3aa: CASSKGPNQETQYF; CDR3nt: TGTGCCAGCAGCAAAGGACCCAACCAAGAGACCCAGTACTTC
d_gene: -; v_gene: TRBV29-1; j_gene: TRBJ2-7; abundance: few; CDR3aa: CSVSPHGGPYEQYF; CDR3nt: TGCAGCGTTTCGCCTCACGGAGGGCCCTACGAGCAGTACTTC
d_gene: TRBD1; v_gene: TRBV5-1; j_gene: TRBJ2-5; abundance: -; CDR3aa: CASSLKLIGTEETQYF; CDR3nt: TGCGCCAGCAGCTTAAAACTAATAGGGACAGAAGAGACCCAGTACTTC
d_gene: -; v_gene: TRBV20-1; j_gene: TRBJ1-1; abundance: many; CDR3aa: CSADGTLNTEAFF; CDR3nt: TGCAGTGCTGACGGGACCCTAAACACTGAAGCTTTCTTT
d_gene: -; v_gene: TRBV29-1; j_gene: TRBJ2-5; abundance: few; CDR3aa: CSVEGGPGAETQYF; CDR3nt: TGCAGCGTTGAAGGGGGCCCCGGGGCAGAGACCCAGTACTTC
d_gene: -; v_gene: TRBV10-2; j_gene: TRBJ2-2; abundance: -; CDR3aa: CASSPFTGQSTGELFF; CDR3nt: TGCGCCAGCAGCCCCTTTACCGGGCAATCTACCGGGGAGCTGTTTTTT
d_gene: -; v_gene: TRBV7-2; j_gene: TRBJ2-7; abundance: -; CDR3aa: CASSFSAPYYEQYF; CDR3nt: TGTGCCAGCAGCTTTTCGGCCCCGTACTACGAGCAGTACTTC
d_gene: TRBD2; v_gene: TRBV20-1; j_gene: TRBJ2-3; abundance: many; CDR3aa: CSATTTSGVKGTQYF; CDR3nt: TGCAGTGCTACGACAACTAGCGGGGTGAAGGGTACGCAGTATTTT
d_gene: -; v_gene: TRBV5-1; j_gene: TRBJ2-2; abundance: -; CDR3aa: CASSLERTANTGELFF; CDR3nt: TGCGCCAGCAGCTTGGAACGGACAGCGAACACCGGGGAGCTGTTTTTT
d_gene: -; v_gene: TRBV6-1; j_gene: TRBJ2-6; abundance: few; CDR3aa: CATRTAGSGANVLTF; CDR3nt: TGTGCCACCCGGACCGCCGGCTCTGGGGCCAACGTCCTGACTTTC
d_gene: -; v_gene: TRBV12-3/TRBV12-4; j_gene: TRBJ2-4; abundance: few; CDR3aa: CASSSGWAEVYF; CDR3nt: TGTGCCAGCAGTTCCGGATGGGCCGAGGTATACTTC
d_gene: -; v_gene: TRBV5-1; j_gene: TRBJ1-1; abundance: -; CDR3aa: CASSSLEGMSEAFF; CDR3nt: TGCGCCAGCAGCTCCTTGGAGGGTATGAGTGAAGCTTTCTTT
d_gene: -; v_gene: TRBV24-1; j_gene: TRBJ2-1; abundance: -; CDR3aa: CATSDRQKEFF; CDR3nt: TGTGCCACCAGTGACCGACAGAAGGAGTTCTTC
d_gene: -; v_gene: TRBV29-1; j_gene: TRBJ1-2; abundance: -; CDR3aa: CAGGFGYRDGYTF; CDR3nt: TGCGCAGGAGGATTTGGCTATCGGGATGGCTACACCTTC
d_gene: TRBD2; v_gene: TRBV6-5; j_gene: TRBJ2-1; abundance: -; CDR3aa: CASSYGGGSGGPYNEQFF; CDR3nt: TGTGCCAGCAGTTATGGAGGAGGTAGCGGGGGACCTTACAATGAGCAGTTCTTC
d_gene: -; v_gene: TRBV12-3/TRBV12-4; j_gene: TRBJ2-3; abundance: -; CDR3aa: CASSWDSFTDTQYF; CDR3nt: TGTGCCAGCAGTTGGGACTCGTTCACAGATACGCAGTATTTT
d_gene: -; v_gene: TRBV20-1; j_gene: TRBJ2-7; abundance: -; CDR3aa: CSAREVRGSYEQYF; CDR3nt: TGCAGTGCTAGAGAGGTACGGGGGTCCTACGAGCAGTACTTC
d_gene: TRBD2; v_gene: TRBV7-9; j_gene: TRBJ2-1; abundance: -; CDR3aa: CASSLSLTSGGAEQFF; CDR3nt: TGTGCCAGCAGCTTATCCCTGACTAGCGGGGGGGCAGAGCAGTTCTTC
d_gene: -; v_gene: TRBV28; j_gene: TRBJ1-5; abundance: few; CDR3aa: CASSPASLQGYNQPQHF; CDR3nt: TGTGCCAGCAGTCCTGCCTCGCTCCAGGGGTACAATCAGCCCCAGCATTTT
d_gene: -; v_gene: TRBV7-2; j_gene: TRBJ2-3; abundance: many; CDR3aa: CASSSDYLRTDTQYF; CDR3nt: TGTGCCAGCAGCTCGGACTACCTACGCACAGATACGCAGTATTTT
d_gene: -; v_gene: TRBV29-1; j_gene: TRBJ1-1; abundance: -; CDR3aa: CSGIRGTNTEAFF; CDR3nt: TGCAGCGGTATTAGGGGCACGAACACTGAAGCTTTCTTT
d_gene: -; v_gene: TRBV10-3; j_gene: TRBJ2-2; abundance: few; CDR3aa: CAISPGGADTGELFF; CDR3nt: TGTGCCATCAGTCCGGGGGGCGCAGACACCGGGGAGCTGTTTTTT
d_gene: TRBD1; v_gene: TRBV7-9; j_gene: TRBJ2-1; abundance: -; CDR3aa: CASSPDRARNEQFF; CDR3nt: TGTGCCAGCAGCCCAGACAGGGCCCGCAATGAGCAGTTCTTC
d_gene: -; v_gene: TRBV20-1; j_gene: TRBJ1-1; abundance: -; CDR3aa: CSARVELNTEAFF; CDR3nt: TGCAGTGCTAGGGTGGAACTGAACACTGAAGCTTTCTTT
d_gene: TRBD1; v_gene: TRBV6-5; j_gene: TRBJ1-2; abundance: -; CDR3aa: CASSYSDRDYGYTF; CDR3nt: TGTGCCAGCAGTTACTCGGACAGGGACTATGGCTACACCTTC
d_gene: TRBD1; v_gene: TRBV12-3/TRBV12-4; j_gene: TRBJ2-7; abundance: -; CDR3aa: CASAAGGTGEQYF; CDR3nt: TGTGCCAGCGCCGCAGGGGGGACAGGCGAGCAGTACTTC
d_gene: -; v_gene: TRBV28; j_gene: TRBJ1-5; abundance: -; CDR3aa: CASSLGVQPQHF; CDR3nt: TGTGCCAGCAGTTTAGGGGTACAGCCCCAGCATTTT
d_gene: -; v_gene: TRBV20-1; j_gene: TRBJ2-5; abundance: -; CDR3aa: CSATGQYQETQYF; CDR3nt: TGCAGTGCTACTGGACAGTACCAAGAGACCCAGTACTTC
d_gene: -; v_gene: TRBV24-1; j_gene: TRBJ2-3; abundance: -; CDR3aa: CATSPSSGGTDTQYF; CDR3nt: TGTGCCACCAGCCCCTCCTCGGGGGGCACAGATACGCAGTATTTT
d_gene: TRBD1; v_gene: TRBV19; j_gene: TRBJ1-1; abundance: -; CDR3aa: CASSRDRDPSTEAFF; CDR3nt: TGTGCCAGTAGTCGGGACAGGGACCCGAGCACTGAAGCTTTCTTT
d_gene: -; v_gene: TRBV28; j_gene: TRBJ2-5; abundance: few; CDR3aa: CASRPTVVGETQYF; CDR3nt: TGTGCCAGCAGACCGACAGTTGTGGGGGAGACCCAGTACTTC
d_gene: -; v_gene: TRBV11-2; j_gene: TRBJ2-6; abundance: -; CDR3aa: CASSLDFSGANVLTF; CDR3nt: TGTGCCAGCAGCTTAGACTTCTCTGGGGCCAACGTCCTGACTTTC
d_gene: -; v_gene: TRBV29-1; j_gene: TRBJ1-1; abundance: few; CDR3aa: CSVFKGGTNTEAFF; CDR3nt: TGCAGCGTCTTCAAGGGGGGAACGAACACTGAAGCTTTCTTT
d_gene: -; v_gene: TRBV5-6; j_gene: TRBJ2-6; abundance: -; CDR3aa: CASSLGQGVRANVLTF; CDR3nt: TGTGCCAGCAGCTTGGGTCAAGGAGTGCGGGCCAACGTCCTGACTTTC
d_gene: TRBD1; v_gene: TRBV5-1; j_gene: TRBJ1-1; abundance: -; CDR3aa: CASSPRTGTNTEAFF; CDR3nt: TGCGCCAGCAGCCCTCGGACAGGGACGAACACTGAAGCTTTCTTT
d_gene: TRBD1; v_gene: TRBV30; j_gene: TRBJ1-6; abundance: few; CDR3aa: CAWSQRDRDNSPLHF; CDR3nt: TGTGCCTGGAGCCAAAGGGACAGGGACAATTCACCCCTCCACTTT
d_gene: TRBD1; v_gene: TRBV12-3/TRBV12-4; j_gene: TRBJ1-6; abundance: few; CDR3aa: CASSFAGQGRNSPLHF; CDR3nt: TGTGCCAGCAGTTTTGCTGGACAGGGTCGCAATTCACCCCTCCACTTT
d_gene: -; v_gene: TRBV6-5; j_gene: TRBJ2-2; abundance: few; CDR3aa: CASSYLAGTGELFF; CDR3nt: TGTGCCAGCAGTTACCTCGCAGGGACCGGGGAGCTGTTTTTT
d_gene: TRBD2; v_gene: TRBV20-1; j_gene: TRBJ2-3; abundance: -; CDR3aa: CSAIRLAGEKDTQYF; CDR3nt: TGCAGTGCCATACGACTAGCGGGGGAGAAAGATACGCAGTATTTT
d_gene: -; v_gene: TRBV10-3; j_gene: TRBJ2-7; abundance: few; CDR3aa: CAIGGQGPEQYF; CDR3nt: TGTGCCATCGGGGGGCAGGGCCCCGAGCAGTACTTC
d_gene: -; v_gene: TRBV6-5; j_gene: TRBJ1-6; abundance: few; CDR3aa: CASSYSVHGESPLHF; CDR3nt: TGTGCCAGCAGTTACTCGGTTCATGGGGAATCACCCCTCCACTTT